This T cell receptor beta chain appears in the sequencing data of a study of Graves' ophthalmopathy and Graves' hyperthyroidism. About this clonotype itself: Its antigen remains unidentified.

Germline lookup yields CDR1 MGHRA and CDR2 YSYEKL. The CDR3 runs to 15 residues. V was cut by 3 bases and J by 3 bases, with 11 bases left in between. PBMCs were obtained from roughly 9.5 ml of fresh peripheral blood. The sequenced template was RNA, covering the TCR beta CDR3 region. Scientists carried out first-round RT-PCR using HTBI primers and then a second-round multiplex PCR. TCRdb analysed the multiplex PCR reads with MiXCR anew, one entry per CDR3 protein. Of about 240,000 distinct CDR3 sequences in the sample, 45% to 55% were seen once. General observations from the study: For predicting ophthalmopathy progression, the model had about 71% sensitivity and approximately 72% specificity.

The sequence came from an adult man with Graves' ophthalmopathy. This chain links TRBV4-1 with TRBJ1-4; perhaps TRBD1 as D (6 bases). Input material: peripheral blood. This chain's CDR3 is CASSHYRDPNEKLFF. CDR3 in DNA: TGCGCCAGCAGCCACTACAGGGATCCTAATGAAAAACTGTTTTTT.